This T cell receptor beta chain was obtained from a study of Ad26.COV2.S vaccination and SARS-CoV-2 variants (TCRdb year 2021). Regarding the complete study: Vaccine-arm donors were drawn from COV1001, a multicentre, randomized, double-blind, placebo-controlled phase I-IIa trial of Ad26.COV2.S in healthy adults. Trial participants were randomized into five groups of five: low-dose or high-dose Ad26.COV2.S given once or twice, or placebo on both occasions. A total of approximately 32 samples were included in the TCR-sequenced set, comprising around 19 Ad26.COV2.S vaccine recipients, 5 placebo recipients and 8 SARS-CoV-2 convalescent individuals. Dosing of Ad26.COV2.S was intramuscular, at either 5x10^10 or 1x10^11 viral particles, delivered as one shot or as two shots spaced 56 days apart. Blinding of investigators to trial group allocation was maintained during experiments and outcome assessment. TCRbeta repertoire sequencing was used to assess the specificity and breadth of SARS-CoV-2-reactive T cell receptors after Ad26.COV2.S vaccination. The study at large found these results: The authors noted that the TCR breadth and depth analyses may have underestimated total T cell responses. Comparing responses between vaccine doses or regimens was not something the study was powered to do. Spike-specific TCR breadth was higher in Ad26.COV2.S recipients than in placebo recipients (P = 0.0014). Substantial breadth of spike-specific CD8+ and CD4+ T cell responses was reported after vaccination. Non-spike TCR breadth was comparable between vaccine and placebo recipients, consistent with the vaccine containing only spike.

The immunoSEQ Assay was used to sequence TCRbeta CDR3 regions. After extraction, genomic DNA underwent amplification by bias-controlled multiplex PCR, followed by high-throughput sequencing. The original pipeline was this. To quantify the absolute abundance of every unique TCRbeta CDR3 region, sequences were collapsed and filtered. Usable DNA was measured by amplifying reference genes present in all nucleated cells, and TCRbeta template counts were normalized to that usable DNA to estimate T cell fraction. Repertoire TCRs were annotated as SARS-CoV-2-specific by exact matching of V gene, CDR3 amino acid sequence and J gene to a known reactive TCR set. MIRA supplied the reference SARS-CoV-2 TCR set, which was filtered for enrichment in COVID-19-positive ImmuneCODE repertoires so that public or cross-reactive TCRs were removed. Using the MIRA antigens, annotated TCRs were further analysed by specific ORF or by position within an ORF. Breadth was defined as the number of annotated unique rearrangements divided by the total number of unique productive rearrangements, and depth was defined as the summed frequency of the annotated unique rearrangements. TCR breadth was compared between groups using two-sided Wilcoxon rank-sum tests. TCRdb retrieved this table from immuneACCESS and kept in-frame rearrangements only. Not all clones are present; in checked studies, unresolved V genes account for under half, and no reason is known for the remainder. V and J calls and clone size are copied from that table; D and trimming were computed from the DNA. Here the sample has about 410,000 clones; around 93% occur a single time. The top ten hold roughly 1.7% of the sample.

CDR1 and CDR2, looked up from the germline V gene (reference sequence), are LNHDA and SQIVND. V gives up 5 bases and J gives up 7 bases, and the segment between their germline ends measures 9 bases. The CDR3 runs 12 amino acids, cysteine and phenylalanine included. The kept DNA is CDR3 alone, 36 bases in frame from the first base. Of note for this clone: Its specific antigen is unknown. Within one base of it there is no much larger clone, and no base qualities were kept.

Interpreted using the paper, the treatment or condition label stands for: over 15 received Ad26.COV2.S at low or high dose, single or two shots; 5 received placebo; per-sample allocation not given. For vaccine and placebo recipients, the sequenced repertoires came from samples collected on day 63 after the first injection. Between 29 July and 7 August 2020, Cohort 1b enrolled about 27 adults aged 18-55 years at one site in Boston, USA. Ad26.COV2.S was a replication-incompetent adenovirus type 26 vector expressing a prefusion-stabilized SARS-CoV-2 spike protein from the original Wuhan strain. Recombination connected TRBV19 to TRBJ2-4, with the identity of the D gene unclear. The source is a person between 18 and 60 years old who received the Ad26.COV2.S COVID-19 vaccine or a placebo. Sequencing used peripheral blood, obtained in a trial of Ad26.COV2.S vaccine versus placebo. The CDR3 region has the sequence CASSLDTNIQYF. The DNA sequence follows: TGTGCCAGTAGTCTCGACACGAACATTCAGTACTTC.